The entry below describes one T cell receptor beta chain. Antigen unknown. Germline lookup yields CDR1 SGHNT and CDR2 YENEEA. This CDR3 has 15 residues. The V and J ends lost 0 bases and 1 base respectively, with 6 bases between them. The data were taken from a study of T cell responses to AZD1222 COVID-19 vaccine. The protocol was immunoSEQ multiplex PCR, while the TCRdb copy is restricted to in-frame clones and leaves out a portion. The sample has more than 95,000 clones; approximately 90% are singletons. The study, taken as a whole, reports: There were mostly white British donors and more females than males, and clonal diversity was possibly underestimated.

The origin of this receptor is an adult in good health. Sequencing was performed on peripheral blood, taken on day 0 of AZD1222 vaccination. This chain links TRBV11-3 with TRBJ2-2, with no clear D. The CDR3 is CASSLDLGNTGELFF. CDR3 in DNA: TGTGCCAGCAGCTTAGATCTCGGGAACACCGGGGAGCTGTTTTTT.